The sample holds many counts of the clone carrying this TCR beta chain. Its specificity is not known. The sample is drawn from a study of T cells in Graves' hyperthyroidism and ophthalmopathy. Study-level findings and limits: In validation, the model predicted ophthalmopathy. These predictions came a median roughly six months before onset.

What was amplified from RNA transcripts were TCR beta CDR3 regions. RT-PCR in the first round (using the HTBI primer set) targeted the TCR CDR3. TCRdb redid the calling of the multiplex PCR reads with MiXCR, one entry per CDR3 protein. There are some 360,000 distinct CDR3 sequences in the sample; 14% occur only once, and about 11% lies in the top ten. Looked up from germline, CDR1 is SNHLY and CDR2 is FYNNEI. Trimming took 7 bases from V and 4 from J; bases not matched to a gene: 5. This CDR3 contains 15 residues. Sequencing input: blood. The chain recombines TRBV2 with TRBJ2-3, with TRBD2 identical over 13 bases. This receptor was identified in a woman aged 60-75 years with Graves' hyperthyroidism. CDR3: CASNRLAGGSDTQYF. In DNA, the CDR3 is TGTGCCAGCAACCGACTAGCGGGAGGATCAGATACGCAGTATTTT.